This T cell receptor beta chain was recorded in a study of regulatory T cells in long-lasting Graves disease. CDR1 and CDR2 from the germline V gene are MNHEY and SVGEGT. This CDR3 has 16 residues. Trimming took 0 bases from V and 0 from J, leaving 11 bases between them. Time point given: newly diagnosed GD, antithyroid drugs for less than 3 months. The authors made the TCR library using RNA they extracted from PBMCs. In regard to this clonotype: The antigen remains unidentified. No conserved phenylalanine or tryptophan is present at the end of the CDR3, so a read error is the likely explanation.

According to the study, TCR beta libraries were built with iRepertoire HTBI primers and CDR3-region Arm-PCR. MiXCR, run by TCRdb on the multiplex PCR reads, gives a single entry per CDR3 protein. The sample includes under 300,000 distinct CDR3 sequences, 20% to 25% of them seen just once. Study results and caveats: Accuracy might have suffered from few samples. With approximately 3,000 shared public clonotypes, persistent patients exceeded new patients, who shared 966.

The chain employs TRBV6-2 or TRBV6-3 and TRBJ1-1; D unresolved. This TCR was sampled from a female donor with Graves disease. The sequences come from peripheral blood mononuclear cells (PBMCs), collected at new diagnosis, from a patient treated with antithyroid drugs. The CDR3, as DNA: TGTGCCAGCAGTTACTCGAAACGAACAATGAACACTGAAGCTTTCCTT. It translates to CASSYSKRTMNTEAFL.